This is a list of T cell receptor beta chains from one sample in a study of cytomegalovirus exposure and HLA in healthy donors. Using immunoSEQ multiplex PCR, the repertoire was profiled, and TCRdb retains in-frame clones only, with some absent. This sample yields more than 110,000 clones, of which around 77% are seen a single time; 4.9% belongs to the top ten. Sequencing was performed on PBMCs. Receptors originate from a woman in her forties or fifties in good health and CMV-seronegative. CDR3s leave out the opening cysteine and the closing phenylalanine or tryptophan. Fields, in order: J gene, V gene, CDR3 protein.

TRBJ1-1 | TRBV7-9 | ASSPGTGKNTEAF
TRBJ1-1 | TRBV30 | ARGQPNTEAF
TRBJ1-1 | TRBV27 | ASSLSSGGAGTEAF
TRBJ2-7 | TRBV2 | ASSGHSYEQY
TRBJ2-3 | TRBV5-4 | ASSLQGGGTDTQY
TRBJ2-7 | TRBV7-2 | ASSSTSNEQY
TRBJ1-1 | TRBV30 | AWSAGEFEAF
TRBJ1-3 | TRBV7-9 | ASWASGNTIY
TRBJ1-2 | TRBV10-3 | ANAQGETGYT
TRBJ1-3 | TRBV6-1 | ASSEAPDGVGGNTIY
TRBJ1-2 | TRBV7-2 | ASSLAEDNGYT
TRBJ2-5 | TRBV15 | ATSTPVGRGETQY
TRBJ1-3 | TRBV18 | ASSTGTGVGNTIY
TRBJ2-3 | TRBV9 | ASSVGVGGRTDTQY
TRBJ2-1 | TRBV5-5 | ASRWDRGSNEQF
TRBJ2-1 | TRBV6-1 | ASSVFPGQVHNEQF
TRBJ1-2 | TRBV30 | AWSQRVEVGYT
TRBJ1-2 | TRBV18 | ASSPNGGRDGYT
TRBJ1-1 | TRBV7-9 | ASSYRTGEGMAEAF
TRBJ2-2 | TRBV5-1 | ASSSGTGENTGELF
TRBJ1-1 | TRBV19 | ASSGVTRGTEAF
TRBJ1-2 | TRBV5-4 | ASSLPGTGNGYT
TRBJ2-7 | TRBV7-8 | ASSFGQDYEQY
TRBJ2-7 | TRBV25-1 | ASSADRGYEQY
TRBJ2-3 | TRBV5-5 | ASSGTSGATDTQY
TRBJ1-6 | TRBV30 | AWVRDRGGSPLH
TRBJ2-3 | TRBV7-9 | ASSPRTSGGAIGTDTQY
TRBJ1-2 | TRBV7-2 | ASSLARTGTYGYT
TRBJ1-4 | TRBV7-8 | ASSSTDRGSNEKLF
TRBJ2-1 | TRBV28 | ASSLGGQANEQF
TRBJ2-5 | TRBV2 | ASRQGTNQETQY